One and the same sample provided the 25 T cell receptor beta chains below, sequenced in a study of blood T cell repertoires in COVID-19. The table came from immunoSEQ multiplex PCR; TCRdb's copy has only in-frame clones and leaves some out. Found here are approximately 150,000 clones, roughly 81% of them singletons; the top ten hold approximately 2.6%. Sequencing was carried out using peripheral blood. The origin of the receptors is an elderly woman with COVID-19, enrolled during active disease.

The chain joins TRBV10-3 to TRBJ1-1; TRBD1 agrees at 9 bases. CDR1 is ENHRY and CDR2 is SYGVKD in the germline V gene. CDR3 length equals 13 residues. DNA of the CDR3: TGTGCATTCAGCAGGACAGGGGACACTGAAGCTTTCTTT. It is translated as CAFSRTGDTEAFF.

V is TRBV19 and J is TRBJ2-2, with D possibly TRBD2 on 7 matching bases. The V and J ends lost 6 bases and 6 bases respectively, with 20 bases between them. Germline V gives CDR1 LNHDA, CDR2 SQIVND (reference sequence). CDR3 length equals 16 residues. In DNA form, the CDR3 reads TGTGCCAGTAGGCCGCAGGGGCGGGCGGGGGCCGGGGAGCTGTTTTTT. Protein product: CASRPQGRAGAGELFF.

Only one count was recorded for this clone. For the CDR3, the DNA is TGTGCCAGCTCACCACCGGACAGGGATGCAGATACGCAGTATTTT. Translating gives CASSPPDRDADTQYF. This chain joins TRBV18 and TRBJ2-3, with TRBD1 identical over 8 bases. The CDR3 totals 15 residues. Per the germline V gene, CDR1 is KGHSH and CDR2 is LQKENI. The V gene end was trimmed by 0 bases and the J gene end by 4 bases; junction bases not matched to a gene: 3.

CDR3 in amino acids: CAWSVLRRTDTQYF. In DNA, the CDR3 is TGTGCCTGGAGTGTACTACGTAGGACAGATACGCAGTATTTT. This rearrangement joins TRBV30 to TRBJ2-3; D call uncertain. Looked up from germline, CDR1 is GTSNPN and CDR2 is SVGIG (reference sequence). Trimming stripped 0 bases from V and 3 bases from J, with 10 bases between. The CDR3 runs to 14 residues. Supplemented by reference TRBV30 and TRBJ2-3, the full variable domain reads SQTIHQWPATLVQPVGSPLSLECTVEGTSNPNLYWYRQAAGRGLQLLFYSVGIGQISSEVPQNLSASRPQDRQFILSSKKLLLSDSGFYLCAWSVLRRTDTQYFGPGTRLTVL.

The chain employs TRBV7-9 and TRBJ2-7, with 7 positions matching TRBD1. V shed 5 bases and J 2 bases; nucleotides not matched to a gene: 6. Germline values: CDR1 SEHNR, CDR2 FQNEAQ (reference sequence). The CDR3 spans 14 residues. For the CDR3, the DNA is TGTGCCAGCAGCAACCGGGACAGTCCCTACGAGCAGTACTTC. Translation: CASSNRDSPYEQYF.

This clone showed up just once. The chain carries TRBV27 and TRBJ1-5; 9 positions match TRBD1. There are 15 residues in the CDR3. Per the germline V gene, CDR1 is MNHEY and CDR2 is SMNVEV (reference sequence). The junction had 8 bases not matched to a gene; V was cut back by 5 bases and J by 6 bases. The CDR3, as DNA: TGTGCCAGCAGTCCTCCGGGACAGGGCTTTCAGCCCCAGCATTTT. Residues: CASSPPGQGFQPQHF.

This clone was seen more than once but under ten times. The CDR3 DNA reads as TGTGCCAGCAGCTTCCAGAACAATCAGCCCCAGCATTTT. As protein: CASSFQNNQPQHF. The V call is TRBV7-2, the J call TRBJ1-5; D uncertain. Trimming cost V 3 bases and J 3 bases, with 6 bases left between them. The germline CDR1 and CDR2 sequences are SGHTA and FQGNSA. The CDR3 consists of 13 residues. Based on the CDR3 plus reference TRBV7-2 and TRBJ1-5, the full variable domain is GAGVSQSPSNKVTEKGKDVELRCDPISGHTALYWYRQSLGQGLEFLIYFQGNSAPDKSGLPSDRFSAERTGGSVSTLTIQRTQQEDSAVYLCASSFQNNQPQHFGDGTRLSIL.

The genes are TRBV6-4 and TRBJ2-3; D might be TRBD2 (5 bases). Germline V lookup: CDR1 MRHNA, CDR2 SNTAGT. The CDR3 consists of 15 residues. The germline V and J ends were trimmed by 4 bases and 2 bases, with 13 bases remaining between them. The CDR3 here is CASSGRRGATDTQYF. The CDR3 nucleotides read TGTGCCAGCAGTGGGAGACGGGGAGCCACAGATACGCAGTATTTT.

J is TRBJ1-4 and V is TRBV6-1, with a possible D match to TRBD1 (6 bases). Trimming removed 2 bases at V and 8 bases at J, with 12 bases between. The CDR3 has 14 amino acids. Per the germline V gene, CDR1 is MNHNS and CDR2 is SASEGT. The CDR3 region is CASSEPGGREKLFF. The CDR3 DNA is TGTGCCAGCAGTGAACCGGGGGGGCGGGAAAAACTGTTTTTT.

V usage is TRBV18 and J usage is TRBJ1-1; perhaps TRBD1 as D (6 bases). The CDR3 loop spans 13 amino acids. Per the germline V gene, CDR1 is KGHSH and CDR2 is LQKENI. The V end was cut by 4 bases, the J end by 0 bases, with 6 bases between. CDR3 loop: CASSRDMNTEAFF. CDR3 sequence (DNA): TGTGCCAGCTCACGGGACATGAACACTGAAGCTTTCTTT. The full variable domain, with the rest looked up from reference TRBV18 and TRBJ1-1, is NAGVMQNPRHLVRRRGQEARLRCSPMKGHSHVYWYRQLPEEGLKFMVYLQKENIIDESGMPKERFSAEFPKEGPSILRIQQVVRGDSAAYFCASSRDMNTEAFFGQGTRLTVV.

The genes are TRBV15 and TRBJ2-3; TRBD1 matches at 7 bases. CDR1 and CDR2 from the germline V gene are LNHNV and YYDKDF (reference sequence). V was pared by 0 bases and J by 2 bases, with 8 bases of the junction left unmatched. The CDR3 consists of 17 residues. The CDR3 sequence is CATSRDSPGGYTDTQYF. In nucleotides, the CDR3 is TGTGCCACCAGCAGAGATAGCCCAGGGGGATACACAGATACGCAGTATTTT.

This chain joins TRBV5-1 and TRBJ2-2; D is ambiguous. There are 17 residues in the CDR3. In germline, CDR1 is SGHRS, CDR2 YFSETQ. V lost 0 bases to trimming and J lost 2 bases, with 14 bases between them. The CDR3 coding sequence is TGCGCCAGCAGCTTGGCTTCACACGACACAAACACCGGGGAGCTGTTTTTT. Encoded protein: CASSLASHDTNTGELFF.

This chain links TRBV5-1 with TRBJ2-1, with 10 bases fitting TRBD2. Germline V gene sequence: CDR1 SGHRS, CDR2 YFSETQ. CDR3 length equals 12 residues. J was trimmed by 16 bases and V by 2 bases; bases with no gene match: 6. In DNA, the CDR3 is TGCGCCAGCAGCTTACCGGGACTAGCGAATTTCTTC. Translated: CASSLPGLANFF.

V gene TRBV6-5 combines with J gene TRBJ2-7, with TRBD1 matching 7 bases. V was pared by 6 bases and J by 2 bases, with 10 bases of the junction left unmatched. CDR3 length: 15 residues. CDR1 and CDR2 (germline): MNHEY, SVGAGI. CDR3 residues: CASSRGDREAYEQYF. The CDR3 nucleotides are TGTGCCAGCAGCCGGGGAGACAGGGAAGCCTACGAGCAGTACTTC.

The rearrangement joins TRBV15 to TRBJ2-3; the D gene is possibly TRBD1 (6 bases). The V end was cut by 3 bases, the J end by 0 bases, with 7 bases between. CDR3 length equals 14 residues. Germline lookup yields CDR1 LNHNV and CDR2 YYDKDF (reference sequence). The CDR3 DNA follows: TGTGCCACCAGCAGCCAGGGGAGCACAGATACGCAGTATTTT. This sequence encodes CATSSQGSTDTQYF.

CDR3 DNA: TGTGCCACCAGCTTGCCCCGGGGCGGGGGCAAGTACGAGCAGTACTTC. This sequence encodes CATSLPRGGGKYEQYF. The V call is TRBV15, the J call TRBJ2-7; a possible D gene is TRBD2 (7 bases). V shed 5 bases and J shed 4 bases, with 21 bases lying between them. The germline V gene has CDR1 LNHNV and CDR2 YYDKDF (reference sequence). The CDR3 sequence is 16 residues long.

The CDR3 DNA sequence: TGTGCCAGCACCTCCGGGGTGGGTACGCGAGCTTTCTTT. This gives the protein CASTSGVGTRAFF. V and J are TRBV7-2 and TRBJ1-1, with no clear D. This CDR3 contains 13 residues. CDR1 and CDR2 from the germline V gene are SGHTA and FQGNSA. The V and J ends lost 7 bases and 10 bases respectively, with 19 bases between them.

The chain combines TRBV5-4 with TRBJ2-1; D unresolved. The CDR3 loop spans 15 amino acids. Germline V gives CDR1 SGHNT, CDR2 YYREEE (reference sequence). Trimming took off 5 bases at V and 0 bases at J, with 12 bases between the two ends. The CDR3 DNA reads TGTGCCAGCAGTCGCGAAATAAGCTCCTACAATGAGCAGTTCTTC. Amino acids: CASSREISSYNEQFF.

This clone came up once. The chain is built from TRBV30 and TRBJ1-2, with D unresolved. Trimming stripped 0 bases from V and 8 bases from J, with 13 bases between. This CDR3 is 13 amino acids long. Germline CDR1 is GTSNPN and CDR2 is SVGIG (reference sequence). CDR3: CAWSVKGAVGYTF. The DNA of the CDR3 is TGTGCCTGGAGTGTGAAGGGAGCGGTCGGCTACACCTTC. The full variable domain, in which reference TRBV30 and TRBJ1-2 provide the parts outside the CDR3, is SQTIHQWPATLVQPVGSPLSLECTVEGTSNPNLYWYRQAAGRGLQLLFYSVGIGQISSEVPQNLSASRPQDRQFILSSKKLLLSDSGFYLCAWSVKGAVGYTFGSGTRLTVV.

This chain uses TRBV6-6 with TRBJ2-5; 7 bases align to TRBD1. The length of the CDR3 is 15 residues. V lost 0 bases to trimming and J lost 0 bases; unmatched junction nucleotides: 1. The V gene's germline CDR1 is MNHNY and CDR2 SVGAGI (reference sequence). The DNA for the CDR3 is TGTGCCAGCAGTTACTCCGGACAGGACCAAGAGACCCAGTACTTC. Its protein product is CASSYSGQDQETQYF.

The chain uses TRBV30 and TRBJ1-3, with D perhaps TRBD1 (6 bases). This CDR3 contains 12 residues. Trimming removed 4 bases at V and 8 bases at J, with 12 bases between. The germline gives CDR1 GTSNPN, CDR2 SVGIG (reference sequence). Here the CDR3 DNA reads TGTGCCTGGAATCCGGGGGGCGACACCATATATTTT. This codes for CAWNPGGDTIYF. The entire variable domain, with the rest obtained from reference TRBV30 and TRBJ1-3, is as follows: SQTIHQWPATLVQPVGSPLSLECTVEGTSNPNLYWYRQAAGRGLQLLFYSVGIGQISSEVPQNLSASRPQDRQFILSSKKLLLSDSGFYLCAWNPGGDTIYFGEGSWLTVV.

The chain is built from TRBV30 and TRBJ2-7; no clear D gene. V dropped 5 bases and J dropped 5 bases, with 10 bases sitting between them. Germline lookup yields CDR1 GTSNPN and CDR2 SVGIG (reference sequence). This CDR3 comprises 11 residues. DNA for the CDR3: TGTGCCTGGGCTGAGTCGGACGAGCAGTACTTC. It translates to CAWAESDEQYF.

This clone was observed a few times. The chain recombines TRBV15 with TRBJ2-3, with TRBD1 as a possible D gene (6 bases). Trimming shortened V by 5 bases and J by 2 bases, and 11 bases separated the two germline ends. CDR1 LNHNV and CDR2 YYDKDF come from the germline V gene (reference sequence). The CDR3 sequence is 14 residues long. CDR3 DNA sequence: TGTGCCACCAGCCGGGACACAAACACAGATACGCAGTATTTT. This encodes CATSRDTNTDTQYF.

This clone was counted between two and nine times. The gene calls are TRBV21-1 and TRBJ1-5; no check of the table's D call, TRBD1, against the DNA was made. TRBV21-1 is designated a pseudogene. This CDR3 has 19 amino acids. In nucleotides, the CDR3 is TGTGCCAGCAGCAGTTTGGGACAGGACCCGGAGGGTTGCAATCAGCCCCAGCATTTT. Protein sequence: CASSSLGQDPEGCNQPQHF.

The rearrangement joins TRBV7-3 to TRBJ1-1; D perhaps matches TRBD1 (5 bases). There are 13 residues in the CDR3. Germline loops: CDR1 SGHTA, CDR2 FQGTGA. Trimming stripped 0 bases from V and 7 bases from J, with 9 bases between. For the CDR3, the DNA is TGTGCCAGCAGCTTAACGGCAGGGCTTGAAGCTTTCTTT. Its protein is CASSLTAGLEAFF.